One sample yielded the 18 T cell receptor beta chains listed below, sequenced in a study of lymphopenia after photon versus proton radiotherapy. Sequencing used immunoSEQ multiplex PCR; TCRdb keeps in-frame clones, though not all of them. The profile shows fewer than 25,000 clones, around four fifths of them singletons. Material: peripheral blood, obtained from a patient treated with photon-based radiotherapy. The receptors come from a man in his forties with gastric cancer.

Only a few counts were recorded for this clone. The chain has TRBV4-2 and TRBJ1-6; 7 bases map to TRBD1. Germline V lookup: CDR1 LGHNA, CDR2 YNFKEQ. This CDR3 has 17 residues. Trimming at V came to 2 bases and at J to 7 bases, leaving 11 bases not matched to a gene. The CDR3 reads CASSQSSAPGGNSPLHF. The CDR3 DNA sequence: TGTGCCAGCAGCCAATCCTCCGCTCCAGGGGGGAATTCACCCCTCCACTTT.

By sample share, this clone is medium-sized. This rearrangement joins TRBV6-6 to TRBJ1-2; D is undetermined. In germline, CDR1 is MNHNY, CDR2 SVGAGI (reference sequence). The V gene lost 6 bases and the J gene lost 6 bases, with 11 bases spanning the gap. This CDR3 region has 12 residues. The CDR3 region has the DNA TGTGCCAGCAGCATCGGGGAGGATGGCTACACCTTC. The encoded protein is CASSIGEDGYTF.

The chain links TRBV4-3 to TRBJ2-7, with 7 bases that match TRBD1. This CDR3 contains 16 residues. Per the germline V gene, CDR1 is LGHNA and CDR2 is YSLEER. Unmatched junction bases numbered 11, after V lost 4 bases and J lost 2 bases. CDR3 nucleotide sequence: TGCGCCAGCAGCCCGACACAGGGTACAGGGGCCTACGAGCAGTACTTC. This sequence encodes CASSPTQGTGAYEQYF.

The genes are TRBV27 and TRBJ2-3; 8 nucleotides agree with TRBD2. The length of the CDR3 is 15 residues. V shed 10 bases and J 0 bases; nucleotides not matched to a gene: 9. Germline V gene sequence: CDR1 MNHEY, CDR2 SMNVEV (reference sequence). The CDR3 nucleotides read TGTGCCACCACTCAGGCGGGGGGAAGCACAGATACGCAGTATTTT. As protein: CATTQAGGSTDTQYF.

This chain connects TRBV2 to TRBJ2-1; 7 nucleotides agree with TRBD1. The CDR3 runs to 13 residues. The V segment lost 6 bases and the J segment 10 bases; nucleotides outside the gene matches: 9. Per germline, CDR1 SNHLY and CDR2 FYNNEI. Here the CDR3 DNA reads TGTGCCAGCAGCCGCCTACCGACAGGGGAGCAGTTCTTC. It encodes CASSRLPTGEQFF.

The chain carries TRBV27 and TRBJ2-5; 8 bases agree with TRBD1. The J call may be in error: the DNA end matches TRBJ2-7 better. The CDR3 has 14 residues. Germline lookup yields CDR1 MNHEY and CDR2 SMNVEV (reference sequence). Here the CDR3 reads CASSPGTGLYEQYF. For the CDR3, the DNA is TGTGCCAGCAGTCCCGGGACAGGACTCTACGAGCAGTACTTC.

This clone is a singleton in its sample. This chain uses TRBV5-1 with TRBJ2-1; 10 positions agree with TRBD2. The CDR3 is 16 residues long. Trimming took 0 bases from V and 5 from J; bases not matched to a gene: 5. Per germline, CDR1 SGHRS and CDR2 YFSETQ. The CDR3 region is CASSLGIAGGNNEQFF. The DNA of the CDR3 is TGCGCCAGCAGCTTGGGGATAGCGGGGGGAAACAATGAGCAGTTCTTC.

The chain uses TRBV30 and TRBJ1-5, with no clear D. Looked up from germline, CDR1 is GTSNPN and CDR2 is SVGIG (reference sequence). The CDR3 has 15 residues. V was pared by 7 bases and J by 0 bases, with 16 bases between. The CDR3 loop reads CAFHVGLYSNQPQHF. The DNA of the CDR3 is TGTGCCTTCCATGTCGGGCTTTATAGCAATCAGCCCCAGCATTTT. Supplemented by reference TRBV30 and TRBJ1-5, the full variable domain reads SQTIHQWPATLVQPVGSPLSLECTVEGTSNPNLYWYRQAAGRGLQLLFYSVGIGQISSEVPQNLSASRPQDRQFILSSKKLLLSDSGFYLCAFHVGLYSNQPQHFGDGTRLSIL.

The chain uses TRBV11-1 and TRBJ2-6; D remains unclear. The CDR3 is 15 amino acids. V lost 5 bases, J lost 2 bases, and 10 bases lay in between. The germline V gene encodes CDR1 SGHAT and CDR2 FQDESV (reference sequence). The CDR3 nucleotides read TGTGCCAGCAGCCAACATCACCCTGGGGCCAACGTCCTGACTTTC. Its translation is CASSQHHPGANVLTF.

This clone was seen only a few times. The V gene is TRBV19, the J gene TRBJ1-3; no clear D. Per the germline V gene, CDR1 is LNHDA and CDR2 is SQIVND (reference sequence). V gave up 3 bases and J gave up 4 bases, with 7 bases separating them. The length of the CDR3 is 13 residues. CDR3 in DNA: TGTGCCAGTAGTATTACAAGGGGAAACACCATATATTTT. Its translation is CASSITRGNTIYF.

V is TRBV5-8 and J is TRBJ2-7, with D perhaps TRBD1 (8 bases). V was shortened by 5 bases and J by 3 bases, with 18 bases between the two germline ends. The CDR3 has 15 amino acids. The germline V gene has CDR1 SGHTS and CDR2 YDEGEE. The CDR3 DNA sequence: TGTGCCAGCAGGTCAACAGGGGGGGGTTTCTACGAGCAGTACTTC. Amino acids: CASRSTGGGFYEQYF.

The genes are TRBV30 and TRBJ2-7; no clear D. The CDR3 consists of 12 residues. The V and J ends lost 1 base and 3 bases respectively, with 7 bases between them. Germline V CDR1 and CDR2: GTSNPN, SVGIG (reference sequence). The CDR3 DNA sequence: TGTGCCTGGAGTGAGGTGGTCTACGAGCAGTACTTC. The encoded protein is CAWSEVVYEQYF. The whole variable domain, filled in from reference TRBV30 and TRBJ2-7, reads SQTIHQWPATLVQPVGSPLSLECTVEGTSNPNLYWYRQAAGRGLQLLFYSVGIGQISSEVPQNLSASRPQDRQFILSSKKLLLSDSGFYLCAWSEVVYEQYFGPGTRLTVT.

The V call is TRBV2, the J call TRBJ2-1, with unresolved D. The CDR3 covers 14 residues. Looked up from germline, CDR1 is SNHLY and CDR2 is FYNNEI. The V gene lost 6 bases and the J gene lost 1 base, with 10 bases spanning the gap. The CDR3, as DNA: TGTGCCAGCAGGCCGGGCCTTTCCTACAATGAGCAGTTCTTC. Amino acid sequence: CASRPGLSYNEQFF.

This chain links TRBV9 with TRBJ1-5; TRBD1 is a possible D gene (5 bases). The length of the CDR3 is 15 residues. With 0 bases removed from V and 5 bases from J, the gap between germline ends came to 12 bases. The germline V gene has CDR1 SGDLS and CDR2 YYNGEE. The CDR3 sequence is CASSVDVRGDQPQHF. Written as DNA, the CDR3 is TGTGCCAGCAGCGTAGATGTAAGAGGGGATCAGCCCCAGCATTTT.

J is TRBJ1-2 and V is TRBV6-5; the match to TRBD1 covers 7 bases. The CDR3 covers 15 residues. V lost 5 bases, J lost 1 base, and 7 bases stayed unmatched. Looked up from germline, CDR1 is MNHEY and CDR2 is SVGAGI. This CDR3 reads CASSQGTERNYGYTF. CDR3 coding DNA: TGTGCCAGCAGTCAGGGGACAGAACGTAACTATGGCTACACCTTC.

The chain joins TRBV7-3 to TRBJ2-5; 7 nucleotides match TRBD1. The CDR3 is made up of 14 amino acids. J gave up 5 bases and V 1 base, and 4 bases lay outside the gene matches. Germline CDR1 is SGHTA and CDR2 is FQGTGA. As DNA, the CDR3 is TGTGCCAGCAGCTTAAACAGGGGCGGGGAGACCCAGTACTTC. Protein: CASSLNRGGETQYF.

The rearrangement links TRBV5-4 to TRBJ2-5, with a possible D match to TRBD1 (7 bases). The CDR3 has 16 residues. V lost 1 base to trimming and J lost 2 bases, with 15 bases between them. Germline CDR1 SGHNT, CDR2 YYREEE (reference sequence). The CDR3 region has the DNA TGTGCCAGCAGCTTGCGGCGGGGCAGGGGGCAAGAGACCCAGTACTTC. Protein: CASSLRRGRGQETQYF.

This clone was counted a single time. The V and J genes are TRBV14 and TRBJ1-2; unclear D gene. Per the germline V gene, CDR1 is SGHDN and CDR2 is FVKESK. The CDR3 has 12 residues. V lost 0 bases and J lost 8, with 7 bases in between. CDR3 DNA sequence: TGTGCCAGCAGCCAAGATTCTCGGGGCTACACCTTC. It specifies CASSQDSRGYTF.